This T cell receptor beta chain was sequenced during a study of blood T cells in healthy people across ages. A second PCR of 7 to 11 cycles used a sample-barcoded 5' primer and a J-beta primer mix. TCRdb passed the 5' RACE reads through MiXCR, listing each CDR3 protein once. Of 1.2 million to 1.5 million distinct CDR3 sequences in the sample, around 59% are singletons; the top ten hold more than 6%. The ends lost 4 bases at V and 10 bases at J; junction bases unmatched: 1. The V gene's germline CDR1 is SQVTM and CDR2 ANQGSEA. The CDR3 is made up of 10 amino acids. This receptor was identified in a man between 18 and 35 years old in good health. The genes are TRBV29-1 and TRBJ1-1; 9 bases map to TRBD1. Material: blood. CDR3 amino acids: CSVATGGAFF. For the CDR3, the DNA is TGCAGCGTTGCGACAGGGGGAGCTTTCTTT.